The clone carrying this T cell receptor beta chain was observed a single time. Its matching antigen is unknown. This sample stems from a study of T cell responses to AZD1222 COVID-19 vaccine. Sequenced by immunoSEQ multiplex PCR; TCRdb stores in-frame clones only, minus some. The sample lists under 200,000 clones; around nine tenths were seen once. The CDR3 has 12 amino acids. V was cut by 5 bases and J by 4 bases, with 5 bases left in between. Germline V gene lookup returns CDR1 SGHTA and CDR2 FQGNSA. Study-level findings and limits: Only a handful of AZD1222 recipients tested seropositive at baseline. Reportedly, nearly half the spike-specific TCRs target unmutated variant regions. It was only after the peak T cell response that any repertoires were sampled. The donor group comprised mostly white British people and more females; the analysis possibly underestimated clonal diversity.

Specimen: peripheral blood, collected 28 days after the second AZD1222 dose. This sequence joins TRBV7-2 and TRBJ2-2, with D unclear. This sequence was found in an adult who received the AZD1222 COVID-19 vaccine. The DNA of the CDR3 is TGTGCCAGCAGCCCCCTCACCGGGGAGCTGTTTTTT. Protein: CASSPLTGELFF.